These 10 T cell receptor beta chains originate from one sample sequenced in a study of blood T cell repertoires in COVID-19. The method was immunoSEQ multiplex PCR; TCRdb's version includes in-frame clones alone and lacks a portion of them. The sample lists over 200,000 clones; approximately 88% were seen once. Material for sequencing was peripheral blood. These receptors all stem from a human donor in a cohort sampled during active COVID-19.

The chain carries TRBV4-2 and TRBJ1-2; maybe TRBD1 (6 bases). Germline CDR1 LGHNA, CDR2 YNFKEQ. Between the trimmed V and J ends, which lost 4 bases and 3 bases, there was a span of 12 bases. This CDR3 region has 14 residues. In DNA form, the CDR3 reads TGTGCCAGCAGCCGAACAGGGTGGGACTATGGCTACACCTTC. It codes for CASSRTGWDYGYTF.

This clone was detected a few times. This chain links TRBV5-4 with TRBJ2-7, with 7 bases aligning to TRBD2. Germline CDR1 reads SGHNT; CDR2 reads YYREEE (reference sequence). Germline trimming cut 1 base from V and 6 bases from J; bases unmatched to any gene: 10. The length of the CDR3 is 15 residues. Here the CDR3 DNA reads TGTGCCAGCAGCTTGTGGGCGGGAGTTTCGGGCGAGCAGTACTTC. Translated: CASSLWAGVSGEQYF.

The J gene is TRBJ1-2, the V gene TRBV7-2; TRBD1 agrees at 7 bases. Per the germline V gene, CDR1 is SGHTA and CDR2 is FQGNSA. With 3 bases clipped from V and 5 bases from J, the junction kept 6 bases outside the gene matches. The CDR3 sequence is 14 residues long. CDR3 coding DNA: TGTGCCAGCAGCTTCGACAGGGTACTGTATGGCTACACCTTC. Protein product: CASSFDRVLYGYTF.

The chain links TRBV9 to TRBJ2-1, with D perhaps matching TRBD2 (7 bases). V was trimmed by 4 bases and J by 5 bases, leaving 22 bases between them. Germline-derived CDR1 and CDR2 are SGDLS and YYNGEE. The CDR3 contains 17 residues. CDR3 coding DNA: TGTGCCAGCAGCCCGCCGAGGGGGGGGGCGATTGACAATGAGCAGTTCTTC. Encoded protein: CASSPPRGGAIDNEQFF. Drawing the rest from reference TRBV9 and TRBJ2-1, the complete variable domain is DSGVTQTPKHLITATGQRVTLRCSPRSGDLSVYWYQQSLDQGLQFLIQYYNGEERAKGNILERFSAQQFPDLHSELNLSSLELGDSALYFCASSPPRGGAIDNEQFFGPGTRLTVL.

The CDR3 spells CASSPTGLRGRGQPQHF. DNA for the CDR3: TGCGCCAGCAGCCCAACGGGACTTCGGGGGAGGGGTCAGCCCCAGCATTTT. The genes are TRBV4-1 and TRBJ1-5; possibly TRBD1 for D (5 bases). Germline loops: CDR1 MGHRA, CDR2 YSYEKL. CDR3 length equals 17 residues. Trimming pared 4 bases from V and 6 bases from J, leaving 22 bases between.

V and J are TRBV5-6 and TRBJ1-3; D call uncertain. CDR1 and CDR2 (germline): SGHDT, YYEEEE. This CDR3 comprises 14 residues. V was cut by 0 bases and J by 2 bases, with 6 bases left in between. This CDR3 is CASSLAEAGNTIYF. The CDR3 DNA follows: TGTGCCAGCAGCTTGGCCGAGGCTGGAAACACCATATATTTT.

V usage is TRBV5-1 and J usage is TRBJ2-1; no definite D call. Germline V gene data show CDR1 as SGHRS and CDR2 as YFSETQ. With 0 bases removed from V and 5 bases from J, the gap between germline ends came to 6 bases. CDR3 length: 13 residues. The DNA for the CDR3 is TGCGCCAGCAGCTTGGACAAAAACAATGAGCAGTTCTTC. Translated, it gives CASSLDKNNEQFF. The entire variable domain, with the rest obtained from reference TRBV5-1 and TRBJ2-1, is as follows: KAGVTQTPRYLIKTRGQQVTLSCSPISGHRSVSWYQQTPGQGLQFLFEYFSETQRNKGNFPGRFSGRQFSNSRSEMNVSTLELGDSALYLCASSLDKNNEQFFGPGTRLTVL.

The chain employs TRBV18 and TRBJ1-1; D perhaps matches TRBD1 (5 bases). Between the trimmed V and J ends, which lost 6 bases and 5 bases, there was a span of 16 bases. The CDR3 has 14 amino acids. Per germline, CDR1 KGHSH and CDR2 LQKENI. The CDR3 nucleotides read TGTGCCAGCTCCCCTCAACGGGGGGAGACTGAAGCTTTCTTT. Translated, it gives CASSPQRGETEAFF.

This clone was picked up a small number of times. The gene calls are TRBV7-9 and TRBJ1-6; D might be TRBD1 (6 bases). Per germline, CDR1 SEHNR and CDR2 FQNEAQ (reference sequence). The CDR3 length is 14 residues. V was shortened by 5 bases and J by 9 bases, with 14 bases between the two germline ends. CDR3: CASSVTGPGSPLHF. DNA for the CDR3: TGTGCCAGCAGCGTTACAGGGCCCGGTTCACCCCTCCACTTT.

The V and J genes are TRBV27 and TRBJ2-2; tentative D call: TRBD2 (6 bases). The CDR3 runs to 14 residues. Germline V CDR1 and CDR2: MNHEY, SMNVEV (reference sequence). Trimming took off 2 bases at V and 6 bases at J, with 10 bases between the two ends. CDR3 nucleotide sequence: TGTGCCAGCAGTTTACGTGGGGAGGCCGGGGAGCTGTTTTTT. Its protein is CASSLRGEAGELFF.